Following are 27 T cell receptor beta chains from one sample sequenced in a study of metastatic and nonmetastatic thyroid tumors. Patients had received no treatment of any kind before thyroid surgery. TCRdb re-called clones from the PCR reads using MiXCR. The profile shows about 35,000 clones, around 32% of them singletons. Sequenced: blood. These receptor sequences come from a female donor with papillary thyroid cancer or a benign thyroid nodule (not recorded which). Some clones in this sample may be carry-over from other donors' samples.

In regard to this clone: At one end the junction does not follow the germline gene, possibly because of a read error. The chain employs TRBV6-1 and TRBJ1-2, with 7 nucleotides matching TRBD1. The V gene's germline CDR1 is MNHNS and CDR2 SASEGT. The CDR3 is made up of 15 amino acids. CDR3: CASCASGTVIFGYPF. The CDR3 DNA reads as TGTGCCAGCTGCGCCTCCGGGACAGTGATCTTTGGCTACCCCTTC.

This clone was seen more than once but under ten times. The CDR3 reads CASSPRPGGYEQYF. The CDR3 bases are TGTGCCAGCAGTCCACGCCCGGGTGGCTACGAGCAGTACTTC. This rearrangement joins TRBV12-3 or TRBV12-4 to TRBJ2-7; D unresolved. The CDR3 is 14 residues long. The germline V and J ends were trimmed by 5 bases and 3 bases, with 14 bases remaining between them.

On this clone itself: A junction end diverges from the germline sequence, so it may reflect a read error. The J gene is TRBJ2-7, the V gene TRBV14; maybe TRBD1 (6 bases). CDR3 length: 14 amino acids. Germline CDR1 reads SGHDN; CDR2 reads FVKESK. The DNA of the CDR3 is TGTGCCAGCCGCCAACTCGACAGGCTGTACGAGCAGTACTTC. Translating gives CASRQLDRLYEQYF.

Turning to this clone: Its ends do not fully match the called genes, so a read error is possible. The chain recombines TRBV10-3 with TRBJ2-3; D might be TRBD1 (6 bases). Per germline, CDR1 ENHRY and CDR2 SYGVKD. CDR3 length: 15 amino acids. The DNA of the CDR3 is TGTGCCATCAGTGTGAAGGGCAGGGGAGCAGATACGCAGTTTTTT. It encodes CAISVKGRGADTQFF.

This clone has only a few counts. The chain is built from TRBV6-1 and TRBJ1-1; D gene ambiguous. The ends were cut back, 6 bases at V and 6 bases at J, with 14 bases in the middle. The CDR3 consists of 13 residues. The germline gives CDR1 MNHNS, CDR2 SASEGT. CDR3 DNA sequence: TGTGCCAGCAGAACCCAGAAGTACGCTGAAGCTTTCTTT. Amino acids: CASRTQKYAEAFF.

Note on this clone: The junction shows a germline mismatch at one end, possibly a read error. The chain couples TRBV27 to TRBJ2-1; 9 bases line up with TRBD1. CDR3 length: 16 residues. Germline assignment: CDR1 MNHEY and CDR2 SMNVEV (reference sequence). The CDR3 spells CASSLRLYRGQDEQFF. The CDR3 coding sequence is TGCGCCAGCAGTTTAAGACTTTACAGGGGGCAGGATGAGCAGTTCTTC.

V usage is TRBV19 and J usage is TRBJ2-7, with D possibly being TRBD1 or TRBD2 (6 bases each). This CDR3 contains 13 residues. The germline V gene has CDR1 LNHDA and CDR2 SQIVND (reference sequence). V shed 4 bases and J shed 0 bases, with 7 bases lying between them. The CDR3 sequence: CASSTGASYEQYF. CDR3 DNA: TGTGCCAGTAGTACGGGGGCCTCCTACGAGCAGTACTTC.

This clone occurred a few times. The chain carries TRBV4-1 and TRBJ1-1; D perhaps matches TRBD1 (5 bases). Germline V CDR1 and CDR2: MGHRA, YSYEKL. The CDR3 extends over 13 amino acids. V dropped 3 bases and J dropped 10 bases, with 15 bases sitting between them. The CDR3 nucleotides read TGCGCCAGCAGCCACCCCCAATTGGGGGGAGCTTTCTTT. It translates to CASSHPQLGGAFF.

In regard to this clone: Because the CDR3 is missing its conserved closing phenylalanine or tryptophan, this is likely a read error. The rearrangement links TRBV6-4 to TRBJ2-3, with TRBD2 matching 14 bases. Per the germline V gene, CDR1 is MRHNA and CDR2 is SNTAGT. The CDR3 loop spans 15 amino acids. The CDR3 region is CASSDGTSGSATQYI. CDR3 sequence (DNA): TGTGCAAGCAGTGACGGGACTAGCGGGAGCGCTACGCAGTATATT.

The chain carries TRBV30 and TRBJ1-2, with D hard to call. V was clipped by 1 base and J by 0 bases, with 12 bases between them. The germline gives CDR1 GTSNPN, CDR2 SVGIG (reference sequence). CDR3 size: 15 residues. This chain's CDR3 is CAWSDIPQANYGYTF. The DNA for the CDR3 is TGTGCCTGGAGTGACATCCCACAAGCTAACTATGGCTACACCTTC.

This clone was seen at least ten times. The chain combines TRBV19 with TRBJ1-5, with TRBD1 identical over 9 bases. The germline V gene has CDR1 LNHDA and CDR2 SQIVND (reference sequence). The CDR3 has 17 residues. Unmatched junction bases numbered 13, after V lost 8 bases and J lost 2 bases. CDR3 protein: CASCRGQGIVGNQPQHF. As DNA, the CDR3 is TGTGCCAGTTGTCGGGGACAGGGAATAGTTGGCAATCAGCCCCAGCATTTT.

CDR3 DNA sequence: TGTGCCTGGAGTATACAGGGCCCGGAAGCTTTCTTT. It translates to CAWSIQGPEAFF. The genes are TRBV30 and TRBJ1-1, with D possibly TRBD1 on 6 matching bases. Looked up from germline, CDR1 is GTSNPN and CDR2 is SVGIG (reference sequence). CDR3 size: 12 residues. V lost 2 bases and J lost 8, with 12 bases in between.

This CDR3 reads CATSGQTSGDTGELFF. CDR3 coding DNA: TGTGCCACCAGTGGCCAGACTAGCGGAGACACCGGGGAGCTGTTTTTT. The rearrangement links TRBV24-1 to TRBJ2-2, with TRBD2 matching over 9 bases. Germline V gene data show CDR1 as KGHDR and CDR2 as SFDVKD. Trimming cost V 5 bases and J 3 bases; bases outside gene matches: 6. The CDR3 runs to 16 residues.

This chain joins TRBV30 and TRBJ1-1; D unresolved. This CDR3 has 13 residues. Per the germline V gene, CDR1 is GTSNPN and CDR2 is SVGIG (reference sequence). The ends were cut back, 7 bases at V and 5 bases at J, with 17 bases in the middle. CDR3: CASRDKGWTEAFF. As DNA, the CDR3 is TGTGCCTCGAGGGATAAGGGTTGGACTGAAGCTTTCTTT.

This clone was seen a few times. A read error may explain this, as a much larger clone is one base away. Other nucleotide sequences in the sample specify the same CDR3. This chain connects TRBV7-9 to TRBJ2-5, with TRBD1 identical over 8 bases. CDR3 length equals 13 residues. Germline-derived CDR1 and CDR2 are SEHNR and FQNEAQ (reference sequence). V lost 9 bases to trimming and J lost 4 bases; unmatched junction nucleotides: 7. As DNA, the CDR3 is TGTGCCAGTAGCCACGACAGGGGAGAGACCCAGTACTTC. It is translated as CASSHDRGETQYF.

Regarding this clone: Lacking the conserved final phenylalanine or tryptophan, this CDR3 likely reflects a read error. CDR3 amino acids: CASTLSLGRGSETQYC. CDR3 DNA: TGTGCCAGCACCCTTAGTCTCGGACGTGGGTCGGAGACCCAGTACTGC. The V and J genes are TRBV7-9 and TRBJ2-5; D call uncertain. Germline CDR1 is SEHNR and CDR2 is FQNEAQ (reference sequence). There are 16 residues in the CDR3. Between the trimmed V and J ends, which lost 7 bases and 5 bases, there was a span of 23 bases.

A remark on this clone: The missing conserved phenylalanine or tryptophan at the end of this CDR3 makes a read error likely. This chain connects TRBV19 to TRBJ2-1; 9 bases agree with TRBD2. With 3 bases clipped from V and 9 bases from J, the junction kept 15 bases outside the gene matches. Germline V gives CDR1 LNHDA, CDR2 SQIVND (reference sequence). The CDR3 contains 17 residues. The CDR3 is CASSIIYRLAANSEQFL. The CDR3 DNA reads as TGTGCCAGTAGTATCATATACAGACTAGCGGCCAACAGTGAGCAGTTCTTG.

This clone was seen at least ten times. This chain connects TRBV14 to TRBJ1-2, with 9 bases that match TRBD1. V was clipped by 0 bases and J by 6 bases; unmatched bases: 5. The germline gives CDR1 SGHDN, CDR2 FVKESK. The length of the CDR3 is 15 residues. CDR3 nucleotides: TGTGCCAGCAGCCAAGAGGTTGGGACAGGGAATGGCTACACCTTC. Translated: CASSQEVGTGNGYTF.

The chain employs TRBV2 and TRBJ2-7, with unresolved D. The CDR3 extends over 12 amino acids. V was pared by 3 bases and J by 5 bases, with 8 bases between. CDR1 is SNHLY and CDR2 is FYNNEI in the germline V gene. The CDR3 here is CASSDWANEQYV. CDR3 nucleotides: TGTGCCAGCAGTGACTGGGCCAACGAGCAGTACGTC.

This clone was seen many times. This chain connects TRBV6-4 to TRBJ2-2, with D perhaps matching TRBD2 (6 bases). V was shortened by 3 bases and J by 6 bases, with 8 bases between the two germline ends. The CDR3 length is 13 residues. Germline V CDR1 and CDR2: MRHNA, SNTAGT. The CDR3 bases are TGTGCCAGCAGTGAGGGGGAGGCCGGGGAGCTGTTTTTT. Amino acids: CASSEGEAGELFF.

There are many counts of this clone. This CDR3 is also generated by other DNA sequences in the sample. The chain couples TRBV6-4 to TRBJ2-3, with a possible D match to TRBD1 (5 bases). The V end was cut by 3 bases, the J end by 3 bases, with 10 bases between. CDR1 and CDR2 (germline): MRHNA, SNTAGT. This CDR3 has 14 amino acids. CDR3 amino acids: CASSERGGTDTQYF. As DNA, the CDR3 is TGTGCCAGCAGTGAAAGGGGTGGGACAGATACGCAGTATTTT.

This sequence joins TRBV28 and TRBJ2-7; unclear D gene. The CDR3 consists of 13 residues. Germline CDR1 is MDHEN and CDR2 is SYDVKM. Trimming shortened V by 3 bases and J by 2 bases, and 8 bases separated the two germline ends. As DNA, the CDR3 is TGTGCCAGCAGTTTTCTACCCGCCTACGAGCAGTACTTC. Its protein product is CASSFLPAYEQYF.

This clone was picked up many times. The rearrangement joins TRBV7-2 to TRBJ2-5; D gene uncertain. CDR3 length: 13 amino acids. Germline loops: CDR1 SGHTA, CDR2 FQGNSA. Trimming took off 2 bases at V and 4 bases at J, with 8 bases between the two ends. CDR3: CASSLSTGETQYF. CDR3 sequence (DNA): TGTGCCAGCAGCTTATCTACGGGAGAGACCCAGTACTTC.

The chain is built from TRBV29-1 and TRBJ2-2; D call uncertain. From germline, CDR1 is SQVTM and CDR2 ANQGSEA. Trimming shortened V by 5 bases and J by 3 bases, and 10 bases separated the two germline ends. The CDR3 is 13 amino acids. This CDR3 reads CSVHFGYTGELFF. The CDR3 DNA follows: TGCAGCGTTCATTTTGGGTACACCGGGGAGCTGTTTTTT.

This chain uses TRBV29-1 with TRBJ2-4; D uncertain. Per germline, CDR1 SQVTM and CDR2 ANQGSEA. The CDR3 loop spans 11 amino acids. V was shortened by 6 bases and J by 10 bases, with 13 bases between the two germline ends. The CDR3 sequence is CSVYYLGIQYF. CDR3 coding DNA: TGCAGCGTATACTACTTAGGGATTCAGTACTTC.

At least ten counts were recorded for this clone. The V and J genes are TRBV10-2 and TRBJ2-6, with a tentative D call TRBD1 (6 bases). The germline V gene has CDR1 WSHSY and CDR2 SAAADI. V was shortened by 2 bases and J by 0 bases, with 14 bases between the two germline ends. The CDR3 has 18 residues. In DNA form, the CDR3 reads TGCGCCAGCAGTGAGAGGATGAGGGGGATCTCTGGGGCCAACGTCCTGACTTTC. Amino acid sequence: CASSERMRGISGANVLTF.

This clone has at least ten counts. Other DNA sequences in the same sample also yield this CDR3. This rearrangement joins TRBV10-3 to TRBJ2-5; D possibly uses TRBD1 or TRBD2 (5 bases each). Trimming took off 3 bases at V and 5 bases at J, with 10 bases between the two ends. Germline CDR1 reads ENHRY; CDR2 reads SYGVKD. The CDR3 is 13 amino acids. The CDR3 sequence: CAISDIGDETQYF. The DNA for the CDR3 is TGTGCCATCAGTGATATAGGGGACGAGACCCAGTACTTC.